These T cell receptor beta chains were read from a single sample in a study of blood T cell repertoires in COVID-19. Some clones are missing from TCRdb's copy, which holds only in-frame ones; the method was immunoSEQ multiplex PCR. The data contain 15,000 to 20,000 clones, 70% to 90% of them singletons. The sequencing sample was made of peripheral blood. All receptors derive from a human donor in a cohort sampled during active COVID-19. CDR3s include the opening cysteine and the closing phenylalanine or tryptophan. The order of the fields is J gene, clone size, D gene, V gene, CDR3 protein, CDR3 DNA. A D gene is named only where the DNA matches it firmly. Some rows have no size entry. The others give once, few or many, or a class for an expanded clone.

j_gene: TRBJ1-5
abundance: -
d_gene: -
v_gene: TRBV5-6
CDR3aa: CASSLPGGPQHF
CDR3nt: TGTGCCAGCAGCCTCCCGGGGGGGCCCCAGCATTTT

j_gene: TRBJ1-4
abundance: -
d_gene: TRBD1
v_gene: TRBV10-3
CDR3aa: CAISLNGQGNEKLFF
CDR3nt: TGTGCCATCAGCCTAAACGGACAGGGCAATGAAAAACTGTTTTTT

j_gene: TRBJ2-3
abundance: -
d_gene: TRBD1
v_gene: TRBV5-1
CDR3aa: CASSVQGSGTDTQYF
CDR3nt: TGCGCCAGCAGCGTACAGGGGTCAGGCACAGATACGCAGTATTTT

j_gene: TRBJ1-6
abundance: -
d_gene: -
v_gene: TRBV27
CDR3aa: CASSLGLSRVSPLHF
CDR3nt: TGTGCCAGCAGTTTAGGGCTGAGCAGGGTTTCACCCCTCCACTTT

j_gene: TRBJ1-5
abundance: -
d_gene: TRBD1
v_gene: TRBV11-2
CDR3aa: CASSLVGTGDQPQHF
CDR3nt: TGTGCCAGCAGCTTAGTCGGGACAGGGGATCAGCCCCAGCATTTT

j_gene: TRBJ2-7
abundance: -
d_gene: -
v_gene: TRBV6-6
CDR3aa: CASSYIEGYEQYF
CDR3nt: TGTGCCAGCAGCTATATAGAGGGCTACGAGCAGTACTTC

j_gene: TRBJ2-6
abundance: -
d_gene: -
v_gene: TRBV27
CDR3aa: CASRGGTSALGQANVLTF
CDR3nt: TGTGCCAGCAGGGGGGGTACTTCCGCACTGGGGCAGGCCAACGTCCTGACTTTC

j_gene: TRBJ2-5
abundance: -
d_gene: TRBD2
v_gene: TRBV29-1
CDR3aa: CSVEGGLEETQYF
CDR3nt: TGCAGCGTGGAAGGGGGACTAGAAGAGACCCAGTACTTC

j_gene: TRBJ2-6
abundance: -
d_gene: -
v_gene: TRBV4-3
CDR3aa: CASSQDLSSGANVLTF
CDR3nt: TGCGCCAGCAGCCAAGATCTTAGCTCTGGGGCCAACGTCCTGACTTTC

j_gene: TRBJ2-1
abundance: -
d_gene: TRBD2
v_gene: TRBV2
CDR3aa: CATGLDYNEQFF
CDR3nt: TGTGCCACCGGACTAGATTACAATGAGCAGTTCTTC

j_gene: TRBJ1-3
abundance: -
d_gene: -
v_gene: TRBV6-5
CDR3aa: CASSEISGNTIYF
CDR3nt: TGTGCCAGCAGCGAGATCTCTGGAAACACCATATATTTT

j_gene: TRBJ2-5
abundance: -
d_gene: TRBD2
v_gene: TRBV7-2
CDR3aa: CASSLQRGSETQYF
CDR3nt: TGTGCCAGCAGCTTACAGCGGGGTTCGGAGACCCAGTACTTC

j_gene: TRBJ1-1
abundance: once
d_gene: TRBD1
v_gene: TRBV7-2
CDR3aa: CASSVQGAGTEAFF
CDR3nt: TGTGCCAGCAGCGTACAGGGGGCGGGGACTGAAGCTTTCTTT

j_gene: TRBJ2-7
abundance: -
d_gene: -
v_gene: TRBV5-1
CDR3aa: CASSSGVEQYF
CDR3nt: TGCGCCAGCAGTTCGGGGGTCGAGCAGTACTTC

j_gene: TRBJ2-2
abundance: -
d_gene: TRBD2
v_gene: TRBV6-4
CDR3aa: CASSPRLASGDELFF
CDR3nt: TGTGCCAGCAGCCCGAGACTGGCTAGCGGGGACGAGCTGTTTTTT

j_gene: TRBJ1-5
abundance: -
d_gene: TRBD1
v_gene: TRBV27
CDR3aa: CASSRTGGQPQHF
CDR3nt: TGTGCCAGCAGTCGGACAGGGGGCCAGCCCCAGCATTTT

j_gene: TRBJ1-2
abundance: -
d_gene: -
v_gene: TRBV18
CDR3aa: CASSPTPGNPNYGYTF
CDR3nt: TGTGCCAGCTCACCTACGCCGGGTAACCCTAACTATGGCTACACCTTC

j_gene: TRBJ2-3
abundance: -
d_gene: -
v_gene: TRBV20-1
CDR3aa: CSSGGTDTQYF
CDR3nt: TGCTCCTCGGGCGGGACAGATACGCAGTATTTT

j_gene: TRBJ1-3
abundance: -
d_gene: TRBD1
v_gene: TRBV7-8
CDR3aa: CASSLGQLSGNTIYF
CDR3nt: TGTGCCAGCAGCTTGGGACAGCTCTCTGGAAACACCATATATTTT

j_gene: TRBJ2-1
abundance: -
d_gene: TRBD1
v_gene: TRBV5-1
CDR3aa: CASSLGQQGEEFF
CDR3nt: TGCGCCAGCAGCTTGGGCCAACAGGGGGAGGAGTTCTTC

j_gene: TRBJ2-6
abundance: -
d_gene: -
v_gene: TRBV3-1/TRBV3-2
CDR3aa: CASSQAYGSGANVLTF
CDR3nt: TGTGCCAGCAGCCAAGCTTACGGCTCTGGGGCCAACGTCCTGACTTTC

j_gene: TRBJ2-2
abundance: -
d_gene: -
v_gene: TRBV19
CDR3aa: CASNPGLGMGNTGELFF
CDR3nt: TGTGCCAGTAACCCGGGACTTGGGATGGGAAACACCGGGGAGCTGTTTTTT

j_gene: TRBJ2-1
abundance: -
d_gene: TRBD2
v_gene: TRBV28
CDR3aa: CASSLGAGPLAGSYNEQFF
CDR3nt: TGTGCCAGCAGTTTGGGGGCGGGGCCACTAGCGGGGTCTTACAATGAGCAGTTCTTC

j_gene: TRBJ2-1
abundance: -
d_gene: -
v_gene: TRBV10-2
CDR3aa: CASSESRRNEQFF
CDR3nt: TGCGCCAGCAGTGAGTCACGGAGAAATGAGCAGTTCTTC

j_gene: TRBJ2-1
abundance: -
d_gene: TRBD1
v_gene: TRBV18
CDR3aa: CASSRLSPGQGNHEQFF
CDR3nt: TGTGCCAGCTCTCGCCTATCGCCGGGACAGGGAAACCATGAGCAGTTCTTC

j_gene: TRBJ2-7
abundance: -
d_gene: TRBD1
v_gene: TRBV29-1
CDR3aa: CSVVPDRGLHYEQYF
CDR3nt: TGCAGCGTTGTTCCGGACAGGGGTCTCCACTACGAGCAGTACTTC

j_gene: TRBJ1-2
abundance: -
d_gene: TRBD1
v_gene: TRBV5-1
CDR3aa: CASSLGTGYGYTF
CDR3nt: TGCGCCAGCAGCTTGGGGACAGGGTACGGCTACACCTTC

j_gene: TRBJ1-4
abundance: -
d_gene: -
v_gene: TRBV5-6
CDR3aa: CASSLYTAEKLFF
CDR3nt: TGTGCCAGCAGCTTGTATACAGCCGAAAAACTGTTTTTT

j_gene: TRBJ1-5
abundance: -
d_gene: -
v_gene: TRBV19
CDR3aa: CASSIERQTNQPQHF
CDR3nt: TGTGCCAGTAGTATAGAAAGACAGACGAATCAGCCCCAGCATTTT

j_gene: TRBJ2-1
abundance: -
d_gene: TRBD1
v_gene: TRBV5-1
CDR3aa: CASTVGQGNYNEQFF
CDR3nt: TGCGCCAGCACCGTAGGACAGGGCAACTACAATGAGCAGTTCTTC

j_gene: TRBJ1-2
abundance: -
d_gene: -
v_gene: TRBV5-6
CDR3aa: CASSPMTGGAIAGYTF
CDR3nt: TGTGCCAGCAGCCCGATGACGGGGGGGGCTATTGCTGGCTACACCTTC

j_gene: TRBJ1-1
abundance: -
d_gene: -
v_gene: TRBV12-5
CDR3aa: CASGLNRVVEAFF
CDR3nt: TGTGCTAGTGGTTTGAACAGGGTCGTCGAAGCTTTCTTT

j_gene: TRBJ2-7
abundance: -
d_gene: -
v_gene: TRBV29-1
CDR3aa: CSVEGGRGGEQYF
CDR3nt: TGCAGCGTTGAGGGGGGGCGAGGAGGCGAGCAGTACTTC

j_gene: TRBJ2-5
abundance: -
d_gene: -
v_gene: TRBV5-5
CDR3aa: CASSFRRTGETQYF
CDR3nt: TGTGCCAGCAGCTTTCGCAGAACAGGAGAGACCCAGTACTTC

j_gene: TRBJ2-2
abundance: -
d_gene: TRBD2
v_gene: TRBV7-6
CDR3aa: CASSQAGTSHGELFF
CDR3nt: TGTGCCAGCAGCCAAGCCGGGACTAGCCACGGGGAGCTGTTTTTT

j_gene: TRBJ2-7
abundance: -
d_gene: TRBD1
v_gene: TRBV12-3/TRBV12-4
CDR3aa: CASSRTGDYEQYF
CDR3nt: TGTGCCAGCAGTCGTACAGGGGACTACGAGCAGTACTTC

j_gene: TRBJ1-2
abundance: medium-sized
d_gene: -
v_gene: TRBV5-1
CDR3aa: CASSLHPLYGYTF
CDR3nt: TGCGCCAGCAGCTTACACCCTCTCTATGGCTACACCTTC

j_gene: TRBJ2-2
abundance: -
d_gene: -
v_gene: TRBV19
CDR3aa: CASNAGREAGELFF
CDR3nt: TGTGCCAGTAACGCGGGCAGGGAGGCCGGGGAGCTGTTTTTT

j_gene: TRBJ2-7
abundance: -
d_gene: TRBD1
v_gene: TRBV7-2
CDR3aa: CASSLEPGQASYEQYF
CDR3nt: TGTGCCAGCAGCTTAGAGCCGGGACAGGCCTCCTACGAGCAGTACTTC

j_gene: TRBJ2-5
abundance: -
d_gene: -
v_gene: TRBV18
CDR3aa: CASSPTTELWETQYF
CDR3nt: TGTGCCAGCTCACCGACGACAGAGCTATGGGAGACCCAGTACTTC

j_gene: TRBJ2-7
abundance: -
d_gene: -
v_gene: TRBV3-1/TRBV3-2
CDR3aa: CASSHFRLYGGLHEQYF
CDR3nt: TGTGCCAGCAGCCATTTCCGACTGTACGGGGGGCTCCACGAGCAGTACTTC

j_gene: TRBJ1-2
abundance: -
d_gene: TRBD1
v_gene: TRBV6-6
CDR3aa: CASEPGQGKEGYTF
CDR3nt: TGTGCCAGCGAACCGGGACAGGGGAAAGAAGGCTACACCTTC

j_gene: TRBJ2-3
abundance: -
d_gene: -
v_gene: TRBV25-1
CDR3aa: CASSEFGGASTDTQYF
CDR3nt: TGTGCCAGCAGTGAATTTGGAGGAGCTAGCACAGATACGCAGTATTTT

j_gene: TRBJ1-1
abundance: -
d_gene: TRBD1
v_gene: TRBV6-2/TRBV6-3
CDR3aa: CASSQWDSHQAFF
CDR3nt: TGTGCCAGCAGCCAGTGGGACAGCCACCAAGCTTTCTTT

j_gene: TRBJ2-3
abundance: -
d_gene: TRBD1
v_gene: TRBV27
CDR3aa: CASSTGGRIDTQYF
CDR3nt: TGTGCCAGCAGTACAGGGGGTAGGATAGATACGCAGTATTTT

j_gene: TRBJ1-2
abundance: -
d_gene: -
v_gene: TRBV18
CDR3aa: CASSSRAGQGYTF
CDR3nt: TGTGCCAGCTCATCCAGGGCGGGGCAAGGCTACACCTTC

j_gene: TRBJ2-7
abundance: -
d_gene: -
v_gene: TRBV27
CDR3aa: CASSLLSQTYEQYF
CDR3nt: TGTGCCAGCAGTTTATTGAGTCAAACCTACGAGCAGTACTTC

j_gene: TRBJ2-7
abundance: -
d_gene: -
v_gene: TRBV10-3
CDR3aa: CAISDGGQLTYEQYF
CDR3nt: TGTGCCATCAGTGATGGAGGACAGCTAACCTACGAGCAGTACTTC

j_gene: TRBJ1-1
abundance: once
d_gene: -
v_gene: TRBV6-5
CDR3aa: CASSSGRGAGNTEAFF
CDR3nt: TGTGCCAGCAGTTCCGGACGGGGGGCGGGGAACACTGAAGCTTTCTTT

j_gene: TRBJ2-3
abundance: -
d_gene: TRBD1
v_gene: TRBV9
CDR3aa: CASSPGTGNLDTQYF
CDR3nt: TGTGCCAGCAGCCCAGGGACAGGGAACTTAGATACGCAGTATTTT

j_gene: TRBJ2-7
abundance: -
d_gene: -
v_gene: TRBV7-2
CDR3aa: CASSNQGSSYEQYF
CDR3nt: TGTGCCAGCAGCAATCAGGGTAGCTCCTACGAGCAGTACTTC

j_gene: TRBJ1-4
abundance: -
d_gene: -
v_gene: TRBV3-1/TRBV3-2
CDR3aa: CASSQDRQEKLFF
CDR3nt: TGTGCCAGCAGCCAGGACAGACAAGAAAAACTGTTTTTT

j_gene: TRBJ2-3
abundance: -
d_gene: -
v_gene: TRBV21-1
CDR3aa: CASSKRDSGGRTDTQYF
CDR3nt: TGTGCCAGCAGCAAACGAGATAGCGGGGGCCGCACAGATACGCAGTATTTT

j_gene: TRBJ2-4
abundance: -
d_gene: -
v_gene: TRBV5-6
CDR3aa: CASSLEGLPPKNIQYF
CDR3nt: TGTGCCAGCAGCTTGGAGGGACTCCCTCCCAAAAACATTCAGTACTTC